This TCR beta chain was obtained from a study of blood T cell repertoires in COVID-19. Measured with immunoSEQ multiplex PCR; TCRdb has only the in-frame clones, and not every one. Of some 380,000 clones listed, around 87% are singletons. The germline V and J ends were trimmed by 6 bases and 0 bases, with 12 bases remaining between them. Germline V lookup: CDR1 MDHEN, CDR2 SYDVKM. The CDR3 covers 15 residues. The chain has TRBV28 and TRBJ2-1; D is perhaps TRBD2 (5 bases). Sequenced: peripheral blood. The receptor's source is a man aged 18-30 years with active or convalescent COVID-19. As DNA, the CDR3 is TGTGCCAGCAGGCTAGGAGGCCCCTCCTACAATGAGCAGTTCTTC. It codes for CASRLGGPSYNEQFF.